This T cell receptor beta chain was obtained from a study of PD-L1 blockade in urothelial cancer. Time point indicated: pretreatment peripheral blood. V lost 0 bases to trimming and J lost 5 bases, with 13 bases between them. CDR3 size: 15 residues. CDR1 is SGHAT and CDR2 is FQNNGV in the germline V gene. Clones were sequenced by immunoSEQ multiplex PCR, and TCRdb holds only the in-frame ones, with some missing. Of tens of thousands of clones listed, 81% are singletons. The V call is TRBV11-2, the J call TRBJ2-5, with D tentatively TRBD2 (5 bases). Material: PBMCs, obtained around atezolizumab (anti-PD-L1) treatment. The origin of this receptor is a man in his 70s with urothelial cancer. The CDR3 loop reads CASSLELGGLETQYF. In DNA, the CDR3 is TGTGCCAGCAGCTTAGAACTAGGTGGCTTGGAGACCCAGTACTTC.